This TCR beta chain was recorded in a study of T cell responses to AZD1222 COVID-19 vaccine. Findings and limits, study-wide: Increases in Spike-specific TCR breadth and depth were seen after two AZD1222 doses. Vaccine-associated CD4 TCRs spanned spike, dominant at 160-218 and 743-854. The donor cohort was predominantly white British with a female majority, and clonal diversity may have been underestimated.

The V and J ends lost 4 bases and 0 bases respectively, with 23 bases between them. CDR3 length equals 19 residues. The V gene's germline CDR1 is SGHRS and CDR2 YFSETQ. As to this clone: Its antigen is currently unknown.

The assay was immunoSEQ multiplex PCR, and TCRdb's table has in-frame clones only and misses some. The sample has more than 100,000 clones, about 90% seen once. The V call is TRBV5-1, the J call TRBJ1-3, with D tentatively TRBD1 (5 bases). This TCR derives from an adult who received the AZD1222 COVID-19 vaccine. The sequencing used peripheral blood, collected 28 days after the second AZD1222 dose. CDR3 sequence (DNA): TGCGCCAGCAGCCTGAAGATTGGGGCAGCCAGTAACTCTGGAAACACCATATATTTT. Amino acid sequence: CASSLKIGAASNSGNTIYF.